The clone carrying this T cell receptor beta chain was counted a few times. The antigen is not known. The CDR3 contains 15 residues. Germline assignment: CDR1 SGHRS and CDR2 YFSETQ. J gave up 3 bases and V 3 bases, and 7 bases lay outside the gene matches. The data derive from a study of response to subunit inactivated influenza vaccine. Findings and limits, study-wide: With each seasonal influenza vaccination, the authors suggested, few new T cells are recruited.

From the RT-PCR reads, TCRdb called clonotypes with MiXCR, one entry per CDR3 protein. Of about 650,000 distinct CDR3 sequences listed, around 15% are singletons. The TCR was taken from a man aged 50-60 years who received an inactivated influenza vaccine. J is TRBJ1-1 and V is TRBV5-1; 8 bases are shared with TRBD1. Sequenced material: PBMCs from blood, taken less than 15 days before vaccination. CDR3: CASSSTRGRDTEAFF. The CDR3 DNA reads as TGCGCCAGCAGCTCGACCAGGGGGCGAGACACTGAAGCTTTCTTT.